What follows are 26 T cell receptor beta chains derived from one specimen sequenced in a study of T cells after yellow fever vaccination. MiXCR was run by TCRdb on the 5' RACE reads, yielding one entry per CDR3 protein. The sample includes under 20,000 distinct CDR3 sequences, about 3.8% of them seen just once. The specimen was PBMCs, either bulk or a sorted T-cell subset (CD4+, CD8+, memory, or dextramer-sorted; not recorded which), collected 15 days after the yellow fever booster vaccination. These receptors were taken from a young man who received the YFV17D yellow fever vaccine.

Concerning this clonotype itself: A read error may be the cause here, since a much bigger clone is one base away. This rearrangement joins TRBV29-1 to TRBJ2-1; 7 bases align to TRBD2. This CDR3 has 14 amino acids. The V segment lost 0 bases and the J segment 7 bases; nucleotides outside the gene matches: 6. CDR1 and CDR2 (germline): SQVTM, ANQGSEA. The CDR3 loop is CSVEDRLASNEQFF. CDR3 in DNA: TGCAGCGTTGAAGATCGACTAGCAAGTAATGAGCAGTTCTTC.

This clonotype was seen at least ten times. The CDR3 loop is CASSQERGGQAYEQYF. The CDR3 DNA is TGCGCCAGCAGCCAGGAAAGAGGGGGACAGGCCTACGAGCAGTACTTC. The chain employs TRBV4-3 and TRBJ2-7; 8 bases line up with TRBD1. Germline-derived CDR1 and CDR2 are LGHNA and YSLEER. The trim removed 3 bases at V and 2 bases at J, leaving 9 bases unmatched. CDR3 length: 16 residues.

This clonotype was picked up many times. The gene calls are TRBV10-3 and TRBJ1-1, with D tentatively TRBD1 (6 bases). CDR1 is ENHRY, CDR2 SYGVKD, per germline. The CDR3 loop spans 14 amino acids. Trimming left V 6 bases short and J 0 bases short, with 11 bases between. The CDR3 DNA follows: TGTGCCATCAGCCCGGACAGCCTGAACACTGAAGCTTTCTTT. It translates to CAISPDSLNTEAFF.

Ten or more counts support this clonotype. V and J are TRBV4-3 and TRBJ1-2; D is unclear. CDR1 and CDR2 from the germline V gene are LGHNA and YSLEER. Between the trimmed V and J ends, which lost 4 bases and 2 bases, there was a span of 8 bases. This CDR3 is built from 13 residues. CDR3 residues: CASSPAQNYGYTF. In DNA, the CDR3 is TGCGCCAGCAGCCCTGCACAAAACTATGGCTACACCTTC.

This clonotype has a count of ten or more. This chain joins TRBV6-5 and TRBJ2-2; D is uncertain. This CDR3 has 12 residues. Trimming removed 11 bases from V and 0 bases from J, with 7 bases in between. Germline CDR1 and CDR2: MNHEY and SVGAGI. The CDR3 DNA follows: TGTGCCGCACTGTCGAACACCGGGGAGCTGTTTTTT. It is translated as CAALSNTGELFF.

This clonotype was observed many times. The chain uses TRBV7-9 and TRBJ2-1; a possible D gene is TRBD1 (5 bases). This CDR3 contains 13 residues. Trimming cost V 4 bases and J 6 bases, with 10 bases left between them. Germline V lookup: CDR1 SEHNR, CDR2 FQNEAQ (reference sequence). The CDR3 here is CASSSGHLNEQFF. The CDR3 coding sequence is TGTGCCAGCAGCTCAGGACATCTCAATGAGCAGTTCTTC. The variable domain in full, completed from reference TRBV7-9 and TRBJ2-1, reads DTGVSQNPRHKITKRGQNVTFRCDPISEHNRLYWYRQTLGQGPEFLTYFQNEAQLEKSRLLSDRFSAERPKGSFSTLEIQRTEQGDSAMYLCASSSGHLNEQFFGPGTRLTVL.

This clonotype was found many times. The gene calls are TRBV15 and TRBJ2-3; 9 bases agree with TRBD1. In germline, CDR1 is LNHNV, CDR2 YYDKDF (reference sequence). There are 15 residues in the CDR3. V gave up 2 bases and J gave up 3 bases; unmatched junction bases: 3. The CDR3, as DNA: TGTGCCACCAGCAGACGACAGGGGGTAACAGATACGCAGTATTTT. Its protein product is CATSRRQGVTDTQYF.

The CDR3 nucleotides are TGTGCCACCATCCTTTTTAATCCAGGGGGCGCTTCTGGGGCCAACGTCCTGACTTTC. Encoded protein: CATILFNPGGASGANVLTF. V is TRBV15 and J is TRBJ2-6; 8 nucleotides match TRBD1. The V and J ends lost 7 bases and 1 base, in that order; junction bases with no gene match: 15. The CDR3 has 19 residues. Germline V gene data show CDR1 as LNHNV and CDR2 as YYDKDF (reference sequence). The variable domain in full, completed from reference TRBV15 and TRBJ2-6, reads DAMVIQNPRYQVTQFGKPVTLSCSQTLNHNVMYWYQQKSSQAPKLLFHYYDKDFNNEADTPDNFQSRRPNTSFCFLDIRSPGLGDTAMYLCATILFNPGGASGANVLTFGAGSRLTVL.

This clonotype was counted at least ten times. The chain recombines TRBV30 with TRBJ2-7; tentatively, D is TRBD1 or TRBD2 (5 bases each). The CDR3 has 14 amino acids. V was clipped by 1 base and J by 4 bases, with 14 bases between them. Germline lookup yields CDR1 GTSNPN and CDR2 SVGIG (reference sequence). The CDR3 reads CAWSGGGLGYEQYF. As DNA, the CDR3 is TGTGCCTGGAGTGGTGGGGGTTTAGGTTACGAGCAGTACTTC.

This clonotype was seen many times. Compared with germline, one end of the junction differs, possibly owing to a read error. The rearrangement links TRBV3-1 to TRBJ1-5, with D unclear. The CDR3 consists of 14 residues. The germline gives CDR1 LGHDT, CDR2 YNNKEL (reference sequence). CDR3 sequence reads: CASSKDHSNQPQHF. DNA of the CDR3: TGTGCCAGCAGCAAAGATCATAGCAATCAGCCCCAGCATTTT.

This clonotype appeared many times. The chain is built from TRBV7-6 and TRBJ2-5, with D possibly TRBD2 on 5 matching bases. CDR1 is SGHVS and CDR2 is FNYEAQ in the germline V gene. The CDR3 runs to 14 residues. The V end lost 5 bases, the J end lost 0 bases, and 10 bases lay between the germline ends. The CDR3 nucleotides read TGTGCCAGCAGCCTAGGACTCAACCAAGAGACCCAGTACTTC. As protein: CASSLGLNQETQYF.

In its sample, this clonotype was seen many times. This chain uses TRBV5-1 with TRBJ2-6; D call uncertain. Germline-derived CDR1 and CDR2 are SGHRS and YFSETQ. The CDR3 is made up of 16 amino acids. Trimming pared 0 bases from V and 0 bases from J, leaving 7 bases between. CDR3 in DNA: TGCGCCAGCAGCTTGGAGCAGGTCTCTGGGGCCAACGTCCTGACTTTC. This sequence encodes CASSLEQVSGANVLTF.

This clonotype was picked up many times. The chain employs TRBV5-1 and TRBJ2-2; D possibly matches TRBD1 or TRBD2 (5 bases each). The CDR3 totals 15 residues. Germline lookup yields CDR1 SGHRS and CDR2 YFSETQ. Deletions cut 0 bases from V and 4 bases from J, with 10 bases between. As DNA, the CDR3 is TGCGCCAGCAGCTTGGCCGGGGCTTCCACCGGGGAGCTGTTTTTT. Its translation: CASSLAGASTGELFF.

At least ten counts were recorded for this clonotype. The J gene is TRBJ1-6, the V gene TRBV6-1; 10 bases are shared with TRBD1. The CDR3 is 17 amino acids. The germline gives CDR1 MNHNS, CDR2 SASEGT. V trimming: 4 bases; J trimming: 9 bases; junction bases outside the gene matches: 12. CDR3 residues: CASSGGGTGVFTSPLHF. The CDR3 DNA reads TGTGCCAGCAGTGGGGGAGGGACAGGGGTTTTTACTTCACCCCTCCACTTT.

This clonotype came up many times. The chain couples TRBV27 to TRBJ1-1, with D possibly matching TRBD1 (5 bases). V was cut by 6 bases and J by 3 bases, with 17 bases left in between. There are 15 residues in the CDR3. Germline assignment: CDR1 MNHEY and CDR2 SMNVEV (reference sequence). CDR3 DNA sequence: TGTGCCAGCAGGGGGGGTCAGGCAGGATACACTGAAGCTTTCTTT. Encoded protein: CASRGGQAGYTEAFF.

This clonotype has ten or more counts. The genes are TRBV30 and TRBJ1-1, with D hard to call. This CDR3 is built from 10 residues. Germline V gene lookup returns CDR1 GTSNPN and CDR2 SVGIG (reference sequence). V lost 2 bases and J 9 bases, leaving 7 bases between the germline ends. The CDR3 nucleotides are TGTGCCTGGAGTCTCCTTCAAGCTTTCTTT. Its protein is CAWSLLQAFF.

This clonotype occurred many times. This chain uses TRBV5-6 with TRBJ2-5; D remains unclear. Germline loops: CDR1 SGHDT, CDR2 YYEEEE. Trimming took 5 bases from V and 5 from J, leaving 16 bases between them. The CDR3 loop spans 14 amino acids. DNA of the CDR3: TGTGCCAGCAGTGGAGAGACAAGTCGGGAGACCCAGTACTTC. Translated, it gives CASSGETSRETQYF.

This clonotype was detected many times. V and J are TRBV5-4 and TRBJ2-1, with D possibly TRBD1 on 6 matching bases. Germline V gives CDR1 SGHNT, CDR2 YYREEE (reference sequence). The V gene lost 2 bases and the J gene lost 5 bases, with 14 bases spanning the gap. This CDR3 region has 15 residues. The CDR3 sequence: CASSFLLEGDNEQFF. Here the CDR3 DNA reads TGTGCCAGCAGCTTTCTGCTTGAGGGGGACAATGAGCAGTTCTTC. The whole variable domain, remainder taken from reference TRBV5-4 and TRBJ2-1, is ETGVTQSPTHLIKTRGQQVTLRCSSQSGHNTVSWYQQALGQGPQFIFQYYREEENGRGNFPPRFSGLQFPNYSSELNVNALELDDSALYLCASSFLLEGDNEQFFGPGTRLTVL.

At least ten counts were recorded for this clonotype. The chain employs TRBV20-1 and TRBJ2-7; D may be TRBD1 (6 bases). Germline V gene lookup returns CDR1 DFQATT and CDR2 SNEGSKA (reference sequence). Deletions cut 2 bases from V and 4 bases from J, with 15 bases between. This CDR3 is built from 14 residues. The CDR3 region is CSARHLGAHYEQYF. The DNA for the CDR3 is TGCAGTGCTAGACACCTGGGGGCGCATTACGAGCAGTACTTC.

By share, this clonotype counts as medium-sized. The chain carries TRBV7-2 and TRBJ2-1; 10 nucleotides align to TRBD2. Germline V gives CDR1 SGHTA, CDR2 FQGNSA. Trimming removed 1 base from V and 7 bases from J; junction bases left unmatched: 4. This CDR3 comprises 15 residues. In nucleotides, the CDR3 is TGTGCCAGCAGCTTAGGGCTAGCGGGAGAAAATGAGCAGTTCTTC. Protein: CASSLGLAGENEQFF.

At least ten counts were recorded for this clonotype. The chain combines TRBV27 with TRBJ1-5, with D possibly matching TRBD1 (5 bases). Looked up from germline, CDR1 is MNHEY and CDR2 is SMNVEV (reference sequence). Trimming removed 5 bases from V and 7 bases from J, with 12 bases in between. CDR3 size: 13 residues. CDR3 coding DNA: TGTGCCAGCAGTATAACAGGTTTCCAGCCCCAGCATTTT. Protein: CASSITGFQPQHF.

Ten or more counts support this clonotype. Germline is not matched at one junction end, which may reflect a read error. CDR3 sequence (DNA): TGTGCCAGCAGACTTGACAGCACTCAGCCCCAGCATTTT. It specifies CASRLDSTQPQHF. V and J are TRBV12-3 or TRBV12-4 and TRBJ1-5, with D possibly being TRBD1 (5 bases). CDR3 size: 13 residues.

In its sample, this clonotype was seen many times. The chain links TRBV5-1 to TRBJ2-3, with D unresolved. Trimming removed 0 bases at V and 2 bases at J, with 10 bases between. There are 15 residues in the CDR3. Germline values: CDR1 SGHRS, CDR2 YFSETQ. The CDR3 spells CASSLGPGDTDTQYF. DNA for the CDR3: TGCGCCAGCAGCTTGGGACCAGGCGACACAGATACGCAGTATTTT.

This clonotype was counted ten times or more. The chain links TRBV18 to TRBJ2-1; D is perhaps TRBD2 (5 bases). The CDR3 loop spans 15 amino acids. V lost 2 bases and J 3 bases, leaving 11 bases between the germline ends. Germline CDR1 is KGHSH and CDR2 is LQKENI. The CDR3 coding sequence is TGTGCCAGCTCACCATCGAGGGAACTCTACAATGAGCAGTTCTTC. Translating it yields CASSPSRELYNEQFF.

At least ten counts were recorded for this clonotype. An end of the junction differs from the germline gene, which may be a read error. The chain joins TRBV5-1 to TRBJ2-1; D ambiguous. CDR1 is SGHRS, CDR2 YFSETQ, per germline. CDR3 length: 11 amino acids. The CDR3 spells CASSSHNEQFF. CDR3 DNA sequence: TGCGCCAGCAGCTCCCACAATGAGCAGTTCTTC.

This clonotype was seen many times. This chain links TRBV2 with TRBJ2-1, with TRBD2 identical over 10 bases. CDR3 length equals 17 residues. Losses at the gene ends were 1 base for V and 4 bases for J; bases not matched to a gene: 7. Germline CDR1 reads SNHLY; CDR2 reads FYNNEI. The CDR3 region is CASSEESRTSGYNEQFF. CDR3 nucleotides: TGTGCCAGCAGTGAAGAGTCGAGGACTAGCGGATACAATGAGCAGTTCTTC.